This TCR beta chain comes out of a study of blood T cell repertoires in COVID-19. Study background: The study drew acute and convalescent COVID-19 samples from the United States, Italy and Spain. From T cells, B-cell-depleted T cells, or PBMCs came the material, which was cDNA or gDNA.

Per the study methods: Amplifying reference gene primers gave estimates of nucleated cell counts. The repertoire was sequenced with immunoSEQ multiplex PCR; TCRdb's copy has only in-frame clones and lacks some. From that table come the V and J calls and clone size; the DNA was used to work out D and trimming. The sample lists 150,000 to 200,000 clones; approximately 88% were seen once. The V gene lost 5 bases and the J gene lost 8 bases, with 21 bases spanning the gap. The germline V gene encodes CDR1 MNHNY and CDR2 SVGAGI (reference sequence). The CDR3 is made up of 15 amino acids. Sequenced sample: peripheral blood. The sequence was obtained from a woman at least 80 years old with active or convalescent COVID-19. This chain joins TRBV6-6 and TRBJ1-1, with D tentatively TRBD1 (5 bases). CDR3 sequence: CASSPRGGKGNEAFF. CDR3 in DNA: TGTGCCAGCAGTCCTCGGGGGGGGAAGGGGAACGAAGCTTTCTTT.